These 21 T cell receptor beta chains share one sample of origin, sequenced in a study of immune evolution from preneoplasia to lung adenocarcinoma. Repertoires were generated with immunoSEQ multiplex PCR, while TCRdb's copy carries only in-frame clones and drops some. The sample carries 4,500 to 6,500 clones, around 80% recorded once. The sequenced sample consisted of FFPE normal lung tissue adjacent to the tumor. The receptors were gathered from a person aged 50 to 70 with lung adenocarcinoma.

The gene calls are TRBV7-9 and TRBJ2-5; D is ambiguous. The length of the CDR3 is 14 residues. Germline assignment: CDR1 SEHNR and CDR2 FQNEAQ (reference sequence). V dropped 5 bases and J dropped 1 base, with 11 bases sitting between them. As DNA, the CDR3 is TGTGCCAGCAGCCGAGGTCTCGGCCAAGAGACCCAGTACTTC. This sequence encodes CASSRGLGQETQYF.

This clone was found once. V gene TRBV30 combines with J gene TRBJ1-5, with D possibly being TRBD1 (6 bases). There are 13 residues in the CDR3. Germline V gives CDR1 GTSNPN, CDR2 SVGIG (reference sequence). The V end lost 0 bases, the J end lost 7 bases, and 10 bases lay between the germline ends. In DNA, the CDR3 is TGTGCCTGGAGTGTACAAGGGGGGCAGCCCCAGCATTTT. This gives the protein CAWSVQGGQPQHF.

This chain links TRBV30 with TRBJ1-3; D gene unclear. The CDR3 runs 15 residues. The germline V gene has CDR1 GTSNPN and CDR2 SVGIG (reference sequence). V gave up 3 bases and J gave up 0 bases, with 12 bases separating them. CDR3 in amino acids: CAWRIQTGSGNTIYF. CDR3 sequence (DNA): TGTGCCTGGAGAATTCAGACGGGCTCTGGAAACACCATATATTTT. Complete variable domain (other parts from reference TRBV30 and TRBJ1-3): SQTIHQWPATLVQPVGSPLSLECTVEGTSNPNLYWYRQAAGRGLQLLFYSVGIGQISSEVPQNLSASRPQDRQFILSSKKLLLSDSGFYLCAWRIQTGSGNTIYFGEGSWLTVV.

The chain uses TRBV28 and TRBJ2-5; D call uncertain. This CDR3 has 14 residues. Germline loops: CDR1 MDHEN, CDR2 SYDVKM. The V and J ends lost 6 bases and 5 bases respectively, with 16 bases between them. The CDR3 reads CASSLPDGRETQYF. The CDR3 coding sequence is TGTGCCAGCAGCCTCCCGGACGGGCGGGAGACCCAGTACTTC.

The chain recombines TRBV6-5 with TRBJ2-7; the D gene is possibly TRBD1 (6 bases). The CDR3 has 15 amino acids. Germline-derived CDR1 and CDR2 are MNHEY and SVGAGI. V dropped 5 bases and J dropped 6 bases, with 20 bases sitting between them. CDR3 in amino acids: CASSPQSVPGVEQYF. DNA of the CDR3: TGTGCCAGCAGTCCTCAGTCGGTGCCAGGGGTCGAGCAGTACTTC.

As regards this clone: Additional DNA sequences in this sample encode the identical CDR3. The chain joins TRBV30 to TRBJ1-1; D unclear. Germline CDR1 and CDR2: GTSNPN and SVGIG (reference sequence). This CDR3 has 11 residues. Trimming stripped 0 bases from V and 5 bases from J, with 4 bases between. The CDR3 DNA is TGTGCCTGGAGTGTTAGTACTGAAGCTTTCTTT. Its protein product is CAWSVSTEAFF. The whole variable domain, filled in from reference TRBV30 and TRBJ1-1, reads SQTIHQWPATLVQPVGSPLSLECTVEGTSNPNLYWYRQAAGRGLQLLFYSVGIGQISSEVPQNLSASRPQDRQFILSSKKLLLSDSGFYLCAWSVSTEAFFGQGTRLTVV.

The CDR3 here is CASSPPRGAQYF. CDR3 bases: TGTGCCAGCTCACCACCACGGGGGGCCCAGTACTTC. The chain employs TRBV18 and TRBJ2-5; 7 bases align to TRBD2. The V segment lost 0 bases and the J segment 9 bases; nucleotides outside the gene matches: 1. The CDR3 is 12 amino acids. Germline V gene sequence: CDR1 KGHSH, CDR2 LQKENI. Using reference TRBV18 and TRBJ2-5 for the parts outside the CDR3, the full variable domain is NAGVMQNPRHLVRRRGQEARLRCSPMKGHSHVYWYRQLPEEGLKFMVYLQKENIIDESGMPKERFSAEFPKEGPSILRIQQVVRGDSAAYFCASSPPRGAQYFGPGTRLLVL.

The chain joins TRBV27 to TRBJ1-2, with 8 bases aligning to TRBD1. This CDR3 has 15 residues. The V and J ends lost 5 bases and 2 bases, in that order; junction bases with no gene match: 7. Germline V gene sequence: CDR1 MNHEY, CDR2 SMNVEV (reference sequence). In DNA form, the CDR3 reads TGTGCCAGCAGTGACAGGACAGGGCCCAACTATGGCTACACCTTC. Its protein is CASSDRTGPNYGYTF.

The chain combines TRBV6-5 with TRBJ2-7; 8 bases are a match to TRBD2. The germline V gene has CDR1 MNHEY and CDR2 SVGAGI. Unmatched junction bases numbered 8, after V lost 5 bases and J lost 2 bases. The CDR3 is 15 residues long. CDR3 loop: CASSISGSSTYEQYF. CDR3 bases: TGTGCCAGCAGTATAAGCGGGAGTAGCACCTACGAGCAGTACTTC.

The V call is TRBV5-1, the J call TRBJ2-7; tentatively, D is TRBD1 (5 bases). Trimming removed 5 bases from V and 4 bases from J, with 13 bases in between. Germline V lookup: CDR1 SGHRS, CDR2 YFSETQ. The CDR3 totals 13 residues. CDR3 sequence: CASSNGAGYEQYF. The CDR3 DNA follows: TGCGCCAGCAGTAACGGCGCAGGGTACGAGCAGTACTTC.

The chain couples TRBV5-4 to TRBJ2-2, with D possibly being TRBD1 (6 bases). There are 13 residues in the CDR3. V lost 1 base, J lost 6 bases, and 7 bases lay in between. In germline, CDR1 is SGHNT, CDR2 YYREEE (reference sequence). The CDR3 region has the DNA TGTGCCAGCAGCTTGCCAGGGGCCGGGGAGCTGTTTTTT. It translates to CASSLPGAGELFF.

This chain uses TRBV27 with TRBJ1-1, with a possible D match to TRBD1 (5 bases). Trimming cost V 4 bases and J 1 base, with 10 bases left between them. The CDR3 contains 14 residues. The germline CDR1 and CDR2 sequences are MNHEY and SMNVEV (reference sequence). In DNA form, the CDR3 reads TGTGCCAGCAGTTGGCGCGGACAGAACACTGAAGCTTTCTTT. Its translation is CASSWRGQNTEAFF.

The CDR3 region has the DNA TGTGCCAGCAGCCCCCCGGGACAGGGGGACAAGCAGTACTTC. Translating it yields CASSPPGQGDKQYF. The genes are TRBV9 and TRBJ2-7; 11 nucleotides line up with TRBD1. With 4 bases clipped from V and 8 bases from J, the junction kept 8 bases outside the gene matches. The germline V gene encodes CDR1 SGDLS and CDR2 YYNGEE. This CDR3 is built from 14 residues. The whole variable domain, filled in from reference TRBV9 and TRBJ2-7, reads DSGVTQTPKHLITATGQRVTLRCSPRSGDLSVYWYQQSLDQGLQFLIQYYNGEERAKGNILERFSAQQFPDLHSELNLSSLELGDSALYFCASSPPGQGDKQYFGPGTRLTVT.

By frequency in the sample, this clone is large. The chain has TRBV7-7 and TRBJ2-2; D is ambiguous. CDR1 SSHAT and CDR2 FNYEAQ come from the germline V gene (reference sequence). This CDR3 spans 16 amino acids. V was cut by 0 bases and J by 1 base, with 9 bases left in between. Here the CDR3 DNA reads TGTGCCAGCAGCTTAGCTTCCTCCGGGAACACCGGGGAGCTGTTTTTT. This translates into CASSLASSGNTGELFF.

The chain combines TRBV30 with TRBJ1-5, with TRBD1 as a possible D gene (5 bases). Gene TRBJ2-3 matches the end of the DNA better, so the J call may be wrong. CDR3 size: 13 residues. CDR1 is GTSNPN, CDR2 SVGIG, per germline (reference sequence). The CDR3 loop reads CAWRSDSHQPQYF. The CDR3 nucleotides are TGTGCCTGGAGATCAGACAGTCATCAGCCCCAGTATTTT.

This chain connects TRBV4-1 to TRBJ2-3; 8 bases fit TRBD1. V trimming: 1 base; J trimming: 3 bases; junction bases outside the gene matches: 12. Germline V gene sequence: CDR1 MGHRA, CDR2 YSYEKL. The CDR3 covers 18 residues. CDR3 DNA: TGCGCCAGCAGCCAAGTGCCATTGGGGACAGGCGGGACAGATACGCAGTATTTT. Its translation: CASSQVPLGTGGTDTQYF.

The V and J genes are TRBV6-5 and TRBJ2-7, with TRBD1 matching over 7 bases. The CDR3 loop spans 15 amino acids. Germline trimming cut 6 bases from V and 1 base from J; bases unmatched to any gene: 9. Germline-derived CDR1 and CDR2 are MNHEY and SVGAGI. The CDR3 DNA follows: TGTGCCAGCAGACGAGGACAGGAAAGATCCTACGAGCAGTACTTC. Translating gives CASRRGQERSYEQYF.

The chain uses TRBV28 and TRBJ2-7; 9 bases map to TRBD2. J gave up 7 bases and V 3 bases, and 16 bases lay outside the gene matches. This CDR3 contains 17 residues. CDR1 and CDR2 (germline): MDHEN, SYDVKM. DNA of the CDR3: TGTGCCAGCAGTTTGTCCCCGGGTGTAGCGGGAGTCGGTGAGCAGTACTTC. It is translated as CASSLSPGVAGVGEQYF.

The chain joins TRBV30 to TRBJ1-1, with 7 positions matching TRBD1. Trimming at V came to 2 bases and at J to 6 bases, leaving 12 bases not matched to a gene. The germline CDR1 and CDR2 sequences are GTSNPN and SVGIG (reference sequence). The CDR3 spans 15 residues. In DNA, the CDR3 is TGTGCCTGGAGTCTCTATAGGGGGCGCGTATCTGAAGCTTTCTTT. The encoded protein is CAWSLYRGRVSEAFF.

V and J are TRBV10-2 and TRBJ1-2, with D uncertain. The V end was cut by 7 bases, the J end by 7 bases, with 13 bases between. The germline CDR1 and CDR2 sequences are WSHSY and SAAADI. CDR3 size: 12 residues. The chain's CDR3 is CASTTSSFGYTF. The DNA for the CDR3 is TGCGCCAGCACGACCTCTTCTTTTGGCTACACCTTC.

V and J are TRBV6-5 and TRBJ1-2; TRBD1 matches 7 bases. Unmatched junction bases numbered 7, after V lost 4 bases and J lost 5 bases. The CDR3 covers 14 residues. Germline V gene lookup returns CDR1 MNHEY and CDR2 SVGAGI. CDR3 residues: CASSSGNRGYGYTF. In nucleotides, the CDR3 is TGTGCCAGCAGTTCCGGTAACAGGGGTTATGGCTACACCTTC.